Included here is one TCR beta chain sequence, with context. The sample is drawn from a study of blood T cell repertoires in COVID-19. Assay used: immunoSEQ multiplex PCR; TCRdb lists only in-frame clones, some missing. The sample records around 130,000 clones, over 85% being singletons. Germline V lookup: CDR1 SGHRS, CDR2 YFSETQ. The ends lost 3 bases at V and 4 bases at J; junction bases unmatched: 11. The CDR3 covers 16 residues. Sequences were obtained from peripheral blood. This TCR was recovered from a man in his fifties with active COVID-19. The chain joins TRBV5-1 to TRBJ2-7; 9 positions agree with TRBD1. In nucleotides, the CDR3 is TGCGCCAGCAGCTCCGCCCCGGGACAGGGTGGATACGAGCAGTACTTC. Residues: CASSSAPGQGGYEQYF.